This T cell receptor (beta chain) was captured in a study of blood T cell repertoires in COVID-19. Data came from immunoSEQ multiplex PCR; TCRdb stores just in-frame clones and leaves some out. The sample holds under 300,000 clones; over 80% are singletons and the top ten take 3.5% to 4.5%. CDR3 length: 13 residues. Germline CDR1 is MNHEY and CDR2 is SVGAGI. Trimming left V 4 bases short and J 0 bases short, with 4 bases between. The sample taken for sequencing was peripheral blood. The genes are TRBV6-5 and TRBJ1-5; D gene uncertain. The receptor was derived from a woman aged 35 to 49 with acute or convalescent COVID-19. The CDR3 sequence is CASSSGSNQPQHF. The CDR3 bases are TGTGCCAGCAGTTCAGGTAGCAATCAGCCCCAGCATTTT.